A single sample gave rise to the 7 T cell receptor beta chains below, sequenced in a study of blood T cell repertoires in COVID-19. Data came from immunoSEQ multiplex PCR; TCRdb stores just in-frame clones and leaves some out. The sample yields roughly 300,000 clones, approximately 90% seen once. The sequencing sample was made of PBMCs or T cells enriched from blood (not recorded which). The source of these receptors is a woman in her 30s who had recovered from COVID-19.

As for this clone: At one end, the junction sequence differs from germline, possibly due to a read error. V gene TRBV28 combines with J gene TRBJ1-3, with D possibly being TRBD1 (5 bases). The CDR3 has 12 residues. Germline CDR1 is MDHEN and CDR2 is SYDVKM. The CDR3 loop is CASSPSGGVPFF. DNA of the CDR3: TGTGCCAGCAGTCCAAGTGGAGGGGTCCCATTTTTT.

This chain uses TRBV13 with TRBJ1-3; TRBD1 agrees at 8 bases. The J segment lost 13 bases and the V segment lost 5 bases, leaving 19 bases of the junction unmatched. CDR3 length: 16 amino acids. CDR1 PRHDT and CDR2 FYEKMQ come from the germline V gene (reference sequence). The CDR3 protein is CASSQQTGDSLPIIYF. The CDR3 DNA reads TGTGCCAGCAGCCAACAGACAGGGGACTCCCTCCCGATAATATATTTT.

V and J are TRBV7-2 and TRBJ2-7, with 12 positions matching TRBD2. Looked up from germline, CDR1 is SGHTA and CDR2 is FQGNSA. The V and J ends lost 1 base and 2 bases, in that order; junction bases with no gene match: 3. The CDR3 runs to 16 residues. This CDR3 is CASSLGGLAGTYEQYF. The CDR3 DNA follows: TGTGCCAGCAGCTTAGGGGGACTAGCGGGCACCTACGAGCAGTACTTC.

The chain combines TRBV27 with TRBJ1-6; D gene ambiguous. The CDR3 sequence is 12 residues long. Deletions cut 2 bases from V and 9 bases from J, with 5 bases between. Germline-derived CDR1 and CDR2 are MNHEY and SMNVEV (reference sequence). In DNA form, the CDR3 reads TGTGCCAGCAGTTTACTAGGTTCACCCCTCCACTTT. Protein: CASSLLGSPLHF.

V gene TRBV5-8 combines with J gene TRBJ2-1, with 8 nucleotides matching TRBD2. The germline V gene has CDR1 SGHTS and CDR2 YDEGEE. There are 15 residues in the CDR3. With 6 bases clipped from V and 5 bases from J, the junction kept 10 bases outside the gene matches. CDR3 region: CASTSGGRRNNEQFF. In nucleotides, the CDR3 is TGTGCCAGCACATCGGGCGGGAGGAGGAACAATGAGCAGTTCTTC.

J is TRBJ1-2 and V is TRBV29-1; 7 positions match TRBD1. CDR1 is SQVTM, CDR2 ANQGSEA, per germline. The CDR3 contains 12 residues. The V gene end was trimmed by 5 bases and the J gene end by 3 bases; junction bases not matched to a gene: 3. The CDR3 loop reads CSVSGTDYGYTF. The DNA of the CDR3 is TGCAGCGTTTCCGGGACAGACTATGGCTACACCTTC.

Turning to this clone: Germline and junction disagree at one end, which may indicate a read error. The CDR3 DNA is TGTGCCAGCAGCATATCGTCCGGGACAGGGGGGATCTTC. Translation gives CASSISSGTGGIF. The gene calls are TRBV5-8 and TRBJ2-1, with 11 bases matching TRBD1. Germline V gives CDR1 SGHTS, CDR2 YDEGEE. The CDR3 spans 13 residues.